Listed below are T cell receptor beta chains from one sample, sequenced in a study of cytomegalovirus exposure and HLA in healthy donors. Clones were read by immunoSEQ multiplex PCR, and TCRdb kept only the in-frame ones, dropping some. In total, the table holds approximately 120,000 clones. Source material: PBMCs. Source of these receptors: a man aged 30-40 years in good health and CMV-seronegative. Each CDR3 is given with its conserved first and last residue. A D gene is named only where the DNA matches it firmly.

V gene	J gene	D gene	CDR3 protein	CDR3 DNA
TRBV5-6	TRBJ2-7	NA	CASSSLFLDSSYEQYF	TGTGCCAGCAGCTCACTTTTTCTGGACAGCTCCTACGAGCAGTACTTC
TRBV27	TRBJ2-6	TRBD1	CASSLFGTGGRGANVLTF	TGTGCCAGCAGTTTATTCGGGACAGGGGGTCGGGGGGCCAACGTCCTGACTTTC
TRBV28	TRBJ2-6	TRBD1	CASSLYTGGSGANVLTF	TGTGCCAGCAGTTTATATACAGGGGGCTCTGGGGCCAACGTCCTGACTTTC
TRBV11-3	TRBJ2-3	TRBD2	CASSASGRARTDTQYF	TGTGCCAGCAGCGCTAGCGGGAGGGCCAGGACAGATACGCAGTATTTT
TRBV4-1	TRBJ2-3	NA	CASSRTGIFTDTQYF	TGCGCCAGCAGCCGAACGGGGATTTTCACAGATACGCAGTATTTT
TRBV28	TRBJ2-7	NA	CASTGTGHYEQYF	TGTGCCAGCACCGGAACAGGCCACTACGAGCAGTACTTC
TRBV6-5	TRBJ1-3	NA	CASSWSQREVGNTIYF	TGTGCCAGCAGTTGGAGTCAACGAGAGGTTGGAAACACCATATATTTT
TRBV5-1	TRBJ2-1	NA	CASSLRAGDTNNEQFF	TGCGCCAGCAGCTTGCGGGCGGGGGACACAAACAATGAGCAGTTCTTC
TRBV5-1	TRBJ2-4	TRBD1	CASSDDPGQGVAKNIQYF	TGCGCCAGCAGCGACGACCCAGGACAGGGAGTAGCCAAAAACATTCAGTACTTC
TRBV19	TRBJ1-4	NA	CASSPGRGREKLFF	TGTGCCAGTAGTCCCGGACGGGGGAGGGAAAAACTGTTTTTT
TRBV7-2	TRBJ2-5	TRBD2	CASSLVSWGLAGVEETQYF	TGTGCCAGCAGCTTAGTTAGTTGGGGACTAGCGGGAGTAGAGGAGACCCAGTACTTC
TRBV25-1	TRBJ2-5	TRBD2	CASEPGLAGKTLYF	TGTGCCAGCGAACCCGGACTAGCGGGGAAGACTCTGTACTTC
TRBV29-1	TRBJ1-2	TRBD1	CGVEDGDSSNYGYTF	TGCGGCGTTGAAGATGGGGACAGCTCCAACTATGGCTACACCTTC
TRBV5-1	TRBJ1-1	TRBD1	CASRDRGRTFF	TGCGCCAGCCGGGACAGGGGGCGAACTTTCTTT
TRBV7-2	TRBJ2-7	TRBD2	CASSSDGAGTSVPQYF	TGTGCCAGCAGCTCCGATGGCGCCGGGACTAGCGTCCCGCAGTACTTC
TRBV30	TRBJ2-1	TRBD2	CAWTPKGASGGEQLF	TGTGCCTGGACCCCCAAGGGGGCTAGCGGGGGGGAGCAGCTCTTC
TRBV4-2	TRBJ2-7	NA	CASSLSEGDPSYEQYF	TGTGCCAGCAGCCTCTCTGAGGGGGACCCCTCCTACGAGCAGTACTTC